The clone carrying this T cell receptor (beta chain) was found a few times. Its antigen remains unknown. This specimen belongs to a study of T cell repertoires in cytomegalovirus infection. Study in general: Both recently identified HLA-C-restricted and well-studied HLA-B-restricted CMV epitopes were used in the study. Based on public TCR beta signatures, there were indications of CMV infection and of a matching HLA type.

TCRdb reanalysed the reads using MiXCR and keeps one entry per CDR3 protein. This table has about 330,000 distinct CDR3 sequences, approximately 30% appearing once. General study findings and limits: The cumulative frequency of public TCR beta families identified carriers of CMV plus the relevant HLA. The ex vivo response was dominated by HLA-C-restricted CMV-specific TCR beta clonotypes.

The CDR3 is 15 residues long. After removal of 1 base from V and 2 bases from J, the junction contained 5 bases not matched to a gene. Germline V gene data show CDR1 as SGHDT and CDR2 as YYEEEE. The sequencing used cultured PBMCs, collected from culture after CMV antigen stimulation. This sequence joins TRBV5-6 and TRBJ2-5; 7 bases align to TRBD1. The sequence derives from a human donor in good health (CMV status not recorded). Some clones in this sample may be carry-over from other donors' samples. CDR3 in DNA: TGTGCCAGCAGCTTGTTTTTGACAGGGCAAGAGACCCAGTACTTC. This translates into CASSLFLTGQETQYF.